The source of this T cell receptor (beta chain) is a study of cytomegalovirus exposure and HLA in healthy donors. To note about this clone: Its antigen is unidentified.

The study, taken as a whole, reports: TCR beta chain V- and J-gene trimming was linked, in a later analysis, to a missense variant in DCLRE1C.

This PCR relied on a set of 60 Vbeta primers and 13 Jbeta primers. Profiled with immunoSEQ multiplex PCR; TCRdb holds only in-frame clones, not every one. The table has 210,000 or so clones, approximately 80% seen once; the top ten hold about 9.4%. The sequencing input was PBMCs. This clonotype was sampled from a woman in her forties or fifties in good health and CMV-seropositive.

CDR3: CASSSAAGLNQPQHF. The CDR3 DNA is TGTGCCAGCAGTTCCGCGGCAGGGCTAAATCAGCCCCAGCATTTT. The chain recombines TRBV6-5 with TRBJ1-5, with D possibly being TRBD1 (5 bases). The CDR3 spans 15 residues. Trimming removed 4 bases from V and 4 bases from J, with 14 bases in between. Germline CDR1 is MNHEY and CDR2 is SVGAGI.